This T cell receptor beta chain was captured in a study of T cell repertoires in cytomegalovirus infection. In regard to this clonotype: Its antigen remains unknown.

TCRdb passed the reads through MiXCR, listing each CDR3 protein once. Here the sample spans hundreds of thousands of distinct CDR3 sequences, approximately 31% being singletons. The length of the CDR3 is 15 residues. Germline values: CDR1 MDHEN, CDR2 SYDVKM. V was pared by 7 bases and J by 0 bases, with 14 bases between. This TCR derives from a human donor in good health (CMV status not recorded). Some clones in this sample may be carry-over from other donors' samples. This chain links TRBV28 with TRBJ2-3, with a tentative D call TRBD1 (7 bases). This specimen consisted of cultured CD8+ T cells from PBMCs, obtained from culture after CMV antigen stimulation. In DNA form, the CDR3 reads TGTGCCAGCACGGAGGGGGCTGCGAGCACAGATACGCAGTATTTT. This translates into CASTEGAASTDTQYF.